This T cell receptor (beta chain) was captured by sequencing in a study of CXCR3-negative and CXCR3-positive naive CD8 T cells. Findings and limits, study-wide: Compared with CXCR3-negative naive cells, CXCR3-positive naive cells showed more hydrophobic TRB CDR3s. Both naive subsets, CXCR3-negative and CXCR3-positive, displayed similar TRBV-TRBJ usage, unlike memory cells. After cryopreservation, CXCR3 expression dropped partially; most assays used fresh PBMCs.

The authors made the TRB cDNA libraries by 5' RACE using UMI labels. Each CDR3 protein gets one entry in TCRdb, which reprocessed the 5' RACE reads and gives no DNA. The table counts fewer than 95,000 distinct CDR3 sequences; roughly 1.8% lies in the top ten. About this clonotype itself: The target antigen is unknown.

The CDR3 covers 15 residues. CDR1 is SGHDN and CDR2 is FVKESK in the germline V gene. The chain couples TRBV14 to TRBJ2-7; there is no DNA to check the TCRdb D call of TRBD2. The source is a human donor in good health. Some clones in this sample may be carry-over from other donors' samples. The sample taken for sequencing was naive CXCR3- CD8+ T cells from blood. As for subset: CD45RO-CCR7+CD27+CD95- naive CD8+ T cells lacking CXCR3 (TNR3-). The CDR3 here is CASSQGRGLSYEQYF.